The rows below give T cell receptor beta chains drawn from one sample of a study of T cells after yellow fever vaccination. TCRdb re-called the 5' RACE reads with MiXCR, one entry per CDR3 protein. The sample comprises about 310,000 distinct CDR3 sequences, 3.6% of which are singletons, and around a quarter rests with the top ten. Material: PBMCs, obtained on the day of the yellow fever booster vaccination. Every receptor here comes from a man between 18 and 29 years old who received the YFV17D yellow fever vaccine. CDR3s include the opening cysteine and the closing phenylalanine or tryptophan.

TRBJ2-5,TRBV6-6,CASRRPPAQETQYF
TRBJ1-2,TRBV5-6,CASSFSGTGHTF
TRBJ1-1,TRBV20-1,CSARSDRDTEAFF
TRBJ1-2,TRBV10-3,CAISEYRDGANYGYTF
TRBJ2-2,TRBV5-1,CASSFQGDGELFF
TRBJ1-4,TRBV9,CASSPQGTANEKLFF
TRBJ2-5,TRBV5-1,CASSLAGLTQETQYF
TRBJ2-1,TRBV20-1,CSAAREGYNEQFF
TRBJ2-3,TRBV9,CASSPRGPPDTQYF
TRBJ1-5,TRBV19,CASSIMEDQPQHF
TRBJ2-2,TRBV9,CASSVGPLTANTGELFF
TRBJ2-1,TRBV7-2,CASSLRLSNEQFF
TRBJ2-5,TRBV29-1,CSVNGGLMIQETQYF
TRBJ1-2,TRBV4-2,CASSQVGTGDNYGYTF
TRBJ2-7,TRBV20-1,CSASTGLAQGEQYF
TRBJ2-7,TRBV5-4,CASSWTGERNEQYF
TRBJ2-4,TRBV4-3,CASSQEGGDRGGNIQYF
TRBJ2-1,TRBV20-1,CKGAAYNEQFF
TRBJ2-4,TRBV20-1,CSGRGWQSENIQYF
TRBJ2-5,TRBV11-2,CASSLTLAVQETQYF
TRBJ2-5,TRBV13,CASSRPLDRQEETQYF
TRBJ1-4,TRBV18,CASSWRTGANEKLFF
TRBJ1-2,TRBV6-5,CASSYGQGNGYTF
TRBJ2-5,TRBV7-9,CASSLGRGLQETQYF
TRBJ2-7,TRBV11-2,CASSLEAGTGGYEQYF
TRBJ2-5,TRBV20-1,CSAGAGYGTQYF
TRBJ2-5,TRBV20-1,CSAGTSPDGGTQYF
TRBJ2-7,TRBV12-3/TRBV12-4,CASSLGVEQYF
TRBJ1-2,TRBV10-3,CAIRYGQVDYGYTF
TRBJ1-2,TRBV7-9,CASSSGVYGYTF
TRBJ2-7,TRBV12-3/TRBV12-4,CASRFERNEQYF
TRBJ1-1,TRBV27,CASSTEGLTEAFF
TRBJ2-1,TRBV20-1,CSAGSRGQSLYEQFF
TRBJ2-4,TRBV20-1,CSTPPGIAKNIQYF
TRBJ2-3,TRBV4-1,CASSQGVPLAADFAQYF
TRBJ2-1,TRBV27,CASSLQGFYNEQFF
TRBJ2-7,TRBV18,CASSPESTHEQYF
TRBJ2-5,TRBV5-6,CASSLAGEQTQYF
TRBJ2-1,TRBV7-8,CASSLGVGEQFF
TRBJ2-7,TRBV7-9,CASSLVHRDRGHEQYF
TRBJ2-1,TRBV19,CASLSGGTRSNEQFF
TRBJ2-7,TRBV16,CASSEGRGPYEQYF
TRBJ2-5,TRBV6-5,CASSYGGASGPQETQYF